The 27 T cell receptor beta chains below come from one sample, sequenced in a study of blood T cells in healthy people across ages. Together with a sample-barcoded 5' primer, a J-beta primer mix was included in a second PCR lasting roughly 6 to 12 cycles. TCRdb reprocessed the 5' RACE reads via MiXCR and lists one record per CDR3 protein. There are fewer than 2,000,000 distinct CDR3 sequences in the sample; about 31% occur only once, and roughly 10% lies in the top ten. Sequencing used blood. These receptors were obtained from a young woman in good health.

CDR3 in DNA: TGCGCCAGCAGCTTGGAGAGCAGTTACACAGATACGCAGTATTTT. Its protein product is CASSLESSYTDTQYF. The V and J genes are TRBV5-1 and TRBJ2-3; D is unresolved. The CDR3 extends over 15 amino acids. V was clipped by 0 bases and J by 2 bases, with 10 bases between them. CDR1 is SGHRS, CDR2 YFSETQ, per germline.

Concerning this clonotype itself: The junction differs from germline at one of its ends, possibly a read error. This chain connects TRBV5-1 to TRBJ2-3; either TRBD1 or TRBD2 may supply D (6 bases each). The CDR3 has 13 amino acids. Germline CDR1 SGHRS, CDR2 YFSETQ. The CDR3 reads CASSLAGGDMQYF. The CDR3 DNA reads TGCGCCAGCAGCTTGGCCGGGGGCGATATGCAGTATTTT. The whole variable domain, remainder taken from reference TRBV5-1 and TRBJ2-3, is KAGVTQTPRYLIKTRGQQVTLSCSPISGHRSVSWYQQTPGQGLQFLFEYFSETQRNKGNFPGRFSGRQFSNSRSEMNVSTLELGDSALYLCASSLAGGDMQYFGPGTRLTVL.

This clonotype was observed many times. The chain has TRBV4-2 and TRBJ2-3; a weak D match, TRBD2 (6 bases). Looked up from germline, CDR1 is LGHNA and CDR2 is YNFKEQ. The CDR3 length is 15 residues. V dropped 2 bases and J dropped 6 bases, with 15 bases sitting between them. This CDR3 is CASSQWGPGGDTQYF. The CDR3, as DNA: TGTGCCAGCAGCCAATGGGGACCTGGAGGGGATACGCAGTATTTT.

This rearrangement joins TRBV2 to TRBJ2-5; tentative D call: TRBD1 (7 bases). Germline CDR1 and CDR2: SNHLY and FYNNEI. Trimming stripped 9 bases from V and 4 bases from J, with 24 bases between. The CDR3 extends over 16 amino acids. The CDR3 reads CARPSGGGAYGETQYF. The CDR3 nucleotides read TGTGCCAGACCATCCGGAGGGGGCGCTTACGGAGAGACCCAGTACTTC.

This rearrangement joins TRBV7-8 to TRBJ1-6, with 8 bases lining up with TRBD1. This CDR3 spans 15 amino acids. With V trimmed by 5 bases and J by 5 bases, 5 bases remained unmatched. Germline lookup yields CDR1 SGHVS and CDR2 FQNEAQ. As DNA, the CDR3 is TGTGCCAGCAGCAGGCGGACAGGGAATAATTCACCCCTCCACTTT. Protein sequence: CASSRRTGNNSPLHF.

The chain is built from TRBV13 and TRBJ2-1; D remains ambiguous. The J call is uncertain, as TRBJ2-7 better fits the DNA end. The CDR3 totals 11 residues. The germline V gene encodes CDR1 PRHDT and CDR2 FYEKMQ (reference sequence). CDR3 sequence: CASSQKNEQYF. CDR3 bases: TGTGCCAGCAGTCAAAAGAACGAGCAGTACTTC.

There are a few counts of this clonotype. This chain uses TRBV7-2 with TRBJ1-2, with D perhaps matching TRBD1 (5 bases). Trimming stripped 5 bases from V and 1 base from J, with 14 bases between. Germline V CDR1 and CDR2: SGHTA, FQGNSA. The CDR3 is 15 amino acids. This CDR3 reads CASSPWGQINYGYTF. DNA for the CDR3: TGTGCCAGCAGCCCGTGGGGCCAGATTAACTATGGCTACACCTTC.

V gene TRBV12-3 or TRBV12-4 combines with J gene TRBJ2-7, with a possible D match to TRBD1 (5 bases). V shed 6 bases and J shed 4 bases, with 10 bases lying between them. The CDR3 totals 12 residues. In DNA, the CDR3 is TGTGCCAGCAGGCAAGACAGATACGAGCAGTACTTC. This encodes CASRQDRYEQYF.

The CDR3 nucleotides are TGTGCCAGCAGCCAACTTAGAGACTCAGGCAATCAGCCCCAGCATTTT. Protein: CASSQLRDSGNQPQHF. The gene calls are TRBV27 and TRBJ1-5, with no clear D. V lost 6 bases, J lost 2 bases, and 17 bases lay in between. CDR3 size: 16 residues. The V gene's germline CDR1 is MNHEY and CDR2 SMNVEV (reference sequence).

CDR3 in amino acids: CASSFGTPSPYNEQFF. The CDR3 DNA sequence: TGTGCCAGCAGCTTTGGGACTCCTTCTCCCTACAATGAGCAGTTCTTC. The chain carries TRBV5-6 and TRBJ2-1; the D gene is possibly TRBD2 (6 bases). Germline CDR1 reads SGHDT; CDR2 reads YYEEEE. The ends were cut back, 2 bases at V and 2 bases at J, with 14 bases in the middle. This CDR3 is 16 amino acids long.

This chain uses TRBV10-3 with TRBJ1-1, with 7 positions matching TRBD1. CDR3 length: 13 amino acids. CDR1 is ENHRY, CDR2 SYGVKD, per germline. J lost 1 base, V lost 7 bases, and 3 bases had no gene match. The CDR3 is CAITRTGNTEAFF. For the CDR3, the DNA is TGTGCCATCACCAGGACAGGGAACACTGAAGCTTTCTTT.

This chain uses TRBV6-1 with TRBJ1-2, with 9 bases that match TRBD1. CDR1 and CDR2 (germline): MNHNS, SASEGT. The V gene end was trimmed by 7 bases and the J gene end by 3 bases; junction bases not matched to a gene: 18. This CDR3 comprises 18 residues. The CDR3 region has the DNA TGTGCCAGCATTCCCATGCGGGGACAGGGAGGGTCGGACTATGGCTACACCTTC. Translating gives CASIPMRGQGGSDYGYTF.

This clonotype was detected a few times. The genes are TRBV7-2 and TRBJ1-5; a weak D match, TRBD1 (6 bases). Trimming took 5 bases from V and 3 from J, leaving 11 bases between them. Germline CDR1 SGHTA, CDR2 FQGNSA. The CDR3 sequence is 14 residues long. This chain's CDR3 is CASSRGQPNQPQHF. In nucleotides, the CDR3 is TGTGCCAGCAGCCGTGGACAGCCCAATCAGCCCCAGCATTTT.

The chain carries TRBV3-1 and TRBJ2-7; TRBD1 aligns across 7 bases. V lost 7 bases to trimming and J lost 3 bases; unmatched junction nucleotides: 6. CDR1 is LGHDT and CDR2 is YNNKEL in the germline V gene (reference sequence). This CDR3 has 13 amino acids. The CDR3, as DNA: TGTGCCAGCAACCGTAGACAGGGCTACGAGCAGTACTTC. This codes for CASNRRQGYEQYF.

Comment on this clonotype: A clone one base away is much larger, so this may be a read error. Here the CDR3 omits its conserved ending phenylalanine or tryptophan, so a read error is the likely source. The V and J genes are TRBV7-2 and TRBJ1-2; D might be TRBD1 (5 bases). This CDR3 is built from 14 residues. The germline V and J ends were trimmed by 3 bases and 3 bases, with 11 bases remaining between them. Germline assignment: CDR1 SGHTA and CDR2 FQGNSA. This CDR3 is CASSFQGNYYGYTC. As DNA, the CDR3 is TGTGCCAGCAGCTTCCAGGGAAACTACTATGGCTACACCTGC.

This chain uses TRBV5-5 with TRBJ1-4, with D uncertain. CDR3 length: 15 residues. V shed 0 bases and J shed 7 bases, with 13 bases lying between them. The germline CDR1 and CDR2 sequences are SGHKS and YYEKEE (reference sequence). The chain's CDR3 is CASSLAKGSGEKLFF. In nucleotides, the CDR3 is TGTGCCAGCAGCTTGGCCAAGGGTTCGGGTGAAAAACTGTTTTTT.

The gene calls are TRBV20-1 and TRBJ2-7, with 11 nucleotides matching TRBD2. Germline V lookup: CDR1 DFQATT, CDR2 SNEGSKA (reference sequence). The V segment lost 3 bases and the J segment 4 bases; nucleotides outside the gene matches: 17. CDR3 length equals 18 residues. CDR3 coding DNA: TGCAGTGCTAGTCTGTTGGGACTAGCGGCTCTTGCGGTATACGAGCAGTACTTC. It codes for CSASLLGLAALAVYEQYF.

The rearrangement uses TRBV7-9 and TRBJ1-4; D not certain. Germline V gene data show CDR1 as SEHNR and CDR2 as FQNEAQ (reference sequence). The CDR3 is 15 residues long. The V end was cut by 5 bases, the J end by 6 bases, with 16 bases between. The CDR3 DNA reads TGTGCCAGCAGCCCATTCCCAGGACTCGATGAAAAACTGTTTTTT. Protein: CASSPFPGLDEKLFF.

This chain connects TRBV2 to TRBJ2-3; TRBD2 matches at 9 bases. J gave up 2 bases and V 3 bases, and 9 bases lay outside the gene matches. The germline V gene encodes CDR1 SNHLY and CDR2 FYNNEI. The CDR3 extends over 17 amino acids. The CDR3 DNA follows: TGTGCCAGCAGTGACCGGCAAGGACTAGCGAACACAGATACGCAGTATTTT. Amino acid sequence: CASSDRQGLANTDTQYF.

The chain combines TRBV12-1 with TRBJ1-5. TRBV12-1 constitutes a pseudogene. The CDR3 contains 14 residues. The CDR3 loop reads CASSGLLSNQPQHF. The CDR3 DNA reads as TGCGCCAGCAGTGGGTTACTGAGCAATCAGCCCCAGCATTTT.

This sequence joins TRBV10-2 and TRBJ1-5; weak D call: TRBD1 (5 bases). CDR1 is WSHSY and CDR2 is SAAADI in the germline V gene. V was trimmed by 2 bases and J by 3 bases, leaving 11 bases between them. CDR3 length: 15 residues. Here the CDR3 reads CASSEVGVNNQPQHF. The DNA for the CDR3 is TGCGCCAGCAGTGAGGTGGGGGTTAACAATCAGCCCCAGCATTTT.

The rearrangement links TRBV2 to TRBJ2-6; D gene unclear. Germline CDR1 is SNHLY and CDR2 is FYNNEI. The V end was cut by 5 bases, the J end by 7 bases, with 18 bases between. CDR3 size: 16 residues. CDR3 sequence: CASSTPVSARANVLTF. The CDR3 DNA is TGTGCCAGCAGTACCCCAGTTTCGGCCCGAGCCAACGTCCTGACTTTC.

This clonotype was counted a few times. The CDR3 nucleotides are TGTGCCAGCAGTTCGACAGGGTATGGTCAGCCCCAGCATTTT. It yields the protein CASSSTGYGQPQHF. The chain couples TRBV12-3 or TRBV12-4 to TRBJ1-5, with 7 bases matching TRBD1. V trimming: 4 bases; J trimming: 6 bases; junction bases outside the gene matches: 6. The CDR3 is made up of 14 amino acids.

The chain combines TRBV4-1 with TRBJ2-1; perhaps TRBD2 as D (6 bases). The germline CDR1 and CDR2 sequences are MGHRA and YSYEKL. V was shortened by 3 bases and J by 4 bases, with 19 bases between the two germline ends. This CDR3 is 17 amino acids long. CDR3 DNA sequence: TGCGCCAGCAGCCATCTTCCCCCAGCGGGTACTTACAATGAGCAGTTCTTC. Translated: CASSHLPPAGTYNEQFF.

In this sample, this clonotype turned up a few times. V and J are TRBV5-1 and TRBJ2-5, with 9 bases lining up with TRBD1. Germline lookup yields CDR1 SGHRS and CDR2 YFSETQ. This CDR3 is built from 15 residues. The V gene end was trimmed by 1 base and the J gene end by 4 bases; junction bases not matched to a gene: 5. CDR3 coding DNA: TGCGCCAGCAGCTTGACAGGGGGCGGAGGAGAGACCCAGTACTTC. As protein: CASSLTGGGGETQYF. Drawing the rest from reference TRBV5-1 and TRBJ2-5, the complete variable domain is KAGVTQTPRYLIKTRGQQVTLSCSPISGHRSVSWYQQTPGQGLQFLFEYFSETQRNKGNFPGRFSGRQFSNSRSEMNVSTLELGDSALYLCASSLTGGGGETQYFGPGTRLLVL.

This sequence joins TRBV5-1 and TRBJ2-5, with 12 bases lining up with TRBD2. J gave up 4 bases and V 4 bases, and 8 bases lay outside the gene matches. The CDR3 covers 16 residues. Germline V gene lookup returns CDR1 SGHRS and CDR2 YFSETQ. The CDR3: CASSTRKTSGRETQYF. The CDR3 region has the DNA TGCGCCAGCAGCACCCGAAAGACTAGCGGGAGAGAGACCCAGTACTTC.

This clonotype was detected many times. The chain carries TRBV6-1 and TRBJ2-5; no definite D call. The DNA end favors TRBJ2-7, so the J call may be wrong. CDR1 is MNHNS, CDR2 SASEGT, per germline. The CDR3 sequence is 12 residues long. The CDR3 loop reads CASRDTGYEQYF. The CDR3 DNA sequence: TGTGCCAGCAGAGACACCGGCTACGAGCAGTACTTC.